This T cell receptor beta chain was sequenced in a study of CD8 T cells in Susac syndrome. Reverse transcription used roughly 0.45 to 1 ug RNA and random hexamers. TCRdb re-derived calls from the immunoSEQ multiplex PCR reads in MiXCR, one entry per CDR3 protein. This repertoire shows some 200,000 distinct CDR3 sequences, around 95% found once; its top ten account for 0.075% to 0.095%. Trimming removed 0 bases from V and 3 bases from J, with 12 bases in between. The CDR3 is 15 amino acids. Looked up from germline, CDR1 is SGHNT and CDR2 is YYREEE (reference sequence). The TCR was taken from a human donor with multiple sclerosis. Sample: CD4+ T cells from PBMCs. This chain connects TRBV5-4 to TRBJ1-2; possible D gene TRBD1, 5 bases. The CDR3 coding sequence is TGTGCCAGCAGCTTGGCGCCAGGGCCGGACTATGGCTACACCTTC. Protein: CASSLAPGPDYGYTF.